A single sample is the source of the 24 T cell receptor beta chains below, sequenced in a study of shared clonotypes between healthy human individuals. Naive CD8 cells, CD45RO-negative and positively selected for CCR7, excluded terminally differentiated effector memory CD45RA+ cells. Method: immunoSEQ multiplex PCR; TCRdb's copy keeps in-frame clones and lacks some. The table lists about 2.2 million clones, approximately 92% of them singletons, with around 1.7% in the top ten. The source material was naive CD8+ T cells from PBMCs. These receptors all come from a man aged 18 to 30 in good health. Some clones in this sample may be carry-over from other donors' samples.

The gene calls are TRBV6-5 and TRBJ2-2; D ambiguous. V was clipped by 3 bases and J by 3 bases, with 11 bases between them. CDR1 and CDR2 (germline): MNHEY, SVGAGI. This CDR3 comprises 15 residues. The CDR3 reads CASSYSVSDTGELFF. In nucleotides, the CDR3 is TGTGCCAGCAGTTATTCTGTTTCCGACACCGGGGAGCTGTTTTTT.

The CDR3 region has the DNA TGTGCCAGCAGTTGGACAGTTAATGAAAAACTGTTTTTT. Protein product: CASSWTVNEKLFF. This rearrangement joins TRBV2 to TRBJ1-4; TRBD1 is a possible D gene (6 bases). Trimming pared 5 bases from V and 4 bases from J, leaving 8 bases between. Germline lookup yields CDR1 SNHLY and CDR2 FYNNEI. The CDR3 has 13 residues.

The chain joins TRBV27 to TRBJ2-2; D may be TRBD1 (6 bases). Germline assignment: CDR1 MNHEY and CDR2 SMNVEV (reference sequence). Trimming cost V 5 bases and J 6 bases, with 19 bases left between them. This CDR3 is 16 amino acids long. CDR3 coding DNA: TGTGCCAGCAGTCCCGTTCCGGGGACACCCTCCGGGGAGCTGTTTTTT. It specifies CASSPVPGTPSGELFF.

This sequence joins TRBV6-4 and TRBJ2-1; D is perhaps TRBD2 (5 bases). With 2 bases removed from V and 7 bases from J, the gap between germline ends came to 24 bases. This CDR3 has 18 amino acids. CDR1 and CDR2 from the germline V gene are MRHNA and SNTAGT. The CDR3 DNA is TGTGCCAGCAGTGACCCTTGGGTGGTGGGAGAGTCGTGGAATGAGCAGTTCTTC. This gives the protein CASSDPWVVGESWNEQFF.

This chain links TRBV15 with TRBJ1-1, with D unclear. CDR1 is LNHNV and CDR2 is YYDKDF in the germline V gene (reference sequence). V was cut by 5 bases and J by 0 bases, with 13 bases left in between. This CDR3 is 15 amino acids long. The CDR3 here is CATSPDGYMNTEAFF. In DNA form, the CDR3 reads TGTGCCACCAGCCCGGACGGTTACATGAACACTGAAGCTTTCTTT. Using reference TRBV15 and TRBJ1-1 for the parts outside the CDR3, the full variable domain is DAMVIQNPRYQVTQFGKPVTLSCSQTLNHNVMYWYQQKSSQAPKLLFHYYDKDFNNEADTPDNFQSRRPNTSFCFLDIRSPGLGDTAMYLCATSPDGYMNTEAFFGQGTRLTVV.

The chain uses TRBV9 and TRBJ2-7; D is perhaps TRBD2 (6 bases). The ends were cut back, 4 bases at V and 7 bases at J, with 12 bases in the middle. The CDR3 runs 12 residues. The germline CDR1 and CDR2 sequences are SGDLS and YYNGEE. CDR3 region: CASSLGAGEQYF. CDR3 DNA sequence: TGTGCCAGCAGCCTTGGGGCGGGGGAGCAGTACTTC. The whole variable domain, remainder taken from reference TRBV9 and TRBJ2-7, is DSGVTQTPKHLITATGQRVTLRCSPRSGDLSVYWYQQSLDQGLQFLIQYYNGEERAKGNILERFSAQQFPDLHSELNLSSLELGDSALYFCASSLGAGEQYFGPGTRLTVT.

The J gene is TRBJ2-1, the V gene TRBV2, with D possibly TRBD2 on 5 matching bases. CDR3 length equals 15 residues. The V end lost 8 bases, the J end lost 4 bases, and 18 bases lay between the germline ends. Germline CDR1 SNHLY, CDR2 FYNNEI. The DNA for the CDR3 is TGTGCCAGCCCCCGTGGAGGTAAATTATACAATGAGCAGTTCTTC. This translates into CASPRGGKLYNEQFF.

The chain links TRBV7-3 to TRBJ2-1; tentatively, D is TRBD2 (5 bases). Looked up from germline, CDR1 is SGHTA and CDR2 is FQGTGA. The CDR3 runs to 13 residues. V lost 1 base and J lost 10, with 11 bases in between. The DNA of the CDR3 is TGTGCCAGCAGCTTAAACTCATGGGAGGAGCAGTTCTTC. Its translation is CASSLNSWEEQFF.

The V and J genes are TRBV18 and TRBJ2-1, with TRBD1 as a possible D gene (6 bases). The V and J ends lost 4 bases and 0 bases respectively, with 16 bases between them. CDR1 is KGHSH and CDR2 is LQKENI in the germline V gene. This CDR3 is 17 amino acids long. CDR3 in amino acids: CASSLYRVQSSYNEQFF. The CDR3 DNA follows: TGTGCCAGCTCACTATACAGGGTCCAAAGCTCCTACAATGAGCAGTTCTTC.

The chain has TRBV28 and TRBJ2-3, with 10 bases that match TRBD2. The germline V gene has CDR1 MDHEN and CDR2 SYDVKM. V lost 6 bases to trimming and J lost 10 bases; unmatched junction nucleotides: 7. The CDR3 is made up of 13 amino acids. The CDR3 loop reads CASSVLAGAAQYF. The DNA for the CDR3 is TGTGCCAGCAGCGTGCTAGCGGGAGCGGCGCAGTATTTT.

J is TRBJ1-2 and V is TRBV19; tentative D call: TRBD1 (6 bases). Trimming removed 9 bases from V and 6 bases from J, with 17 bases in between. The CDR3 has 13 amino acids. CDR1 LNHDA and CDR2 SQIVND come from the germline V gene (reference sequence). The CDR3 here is CASRWAGDDGYTF. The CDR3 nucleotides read TGTGCCAGCCGCTGGGCAGGGGATGATGGCTACACCTTC.

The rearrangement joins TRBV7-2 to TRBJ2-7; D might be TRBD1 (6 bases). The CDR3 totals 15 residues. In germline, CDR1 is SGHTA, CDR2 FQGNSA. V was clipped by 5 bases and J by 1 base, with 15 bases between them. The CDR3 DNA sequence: TGTGCCAGCAGCGCATCGGACAGATTTTCCTACGAGCAGTACTTC. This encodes CASSASDRFSYEQYF. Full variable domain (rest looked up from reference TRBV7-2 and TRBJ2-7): GAGVSQSPSNKVTEKGKDVELRCDPISGHTALYWYRQSLGQGLEFLIYFQGNSAPDKSGLPSDRFSAERTGGSVSTLTIQRTQQEDSAVYLCASSASDRFSYEQYFGPGTRLTVT.

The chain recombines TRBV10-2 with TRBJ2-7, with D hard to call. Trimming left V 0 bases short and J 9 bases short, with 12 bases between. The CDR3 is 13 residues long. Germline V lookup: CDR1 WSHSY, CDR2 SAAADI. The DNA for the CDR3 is TGCGCCAGCAGTGAGTCAGGGTACCTCGGGCAGTACTTC. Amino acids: CASSESGYLGQYF.

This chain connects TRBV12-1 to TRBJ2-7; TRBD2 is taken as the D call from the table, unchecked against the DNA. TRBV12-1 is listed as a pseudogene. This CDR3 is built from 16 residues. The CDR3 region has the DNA TGTGCCAGCAGCTTTGGGTCTAGCGGGAGGCAGTACGAGCAGTACTTC. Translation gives CASSFGSSGRQYEQYF.

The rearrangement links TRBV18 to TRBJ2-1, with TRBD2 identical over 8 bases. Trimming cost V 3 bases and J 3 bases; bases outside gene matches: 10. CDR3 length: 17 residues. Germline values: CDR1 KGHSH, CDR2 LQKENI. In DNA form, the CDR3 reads TGTGCCAGCTCACCCCCGAGCGTAGCGGGGATCTACAATGAGCAGTTCTTC. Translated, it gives CASSPPSVAGIYNEQFF.

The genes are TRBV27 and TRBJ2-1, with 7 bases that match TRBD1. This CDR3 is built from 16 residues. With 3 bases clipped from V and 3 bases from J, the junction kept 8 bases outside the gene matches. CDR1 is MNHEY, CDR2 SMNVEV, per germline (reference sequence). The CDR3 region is CASSFLLGGLYNEQFF. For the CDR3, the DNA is TGTGCCAGCAGTTTCCTCTTAGGGGGCCTCTACAATGAGCAGTTCTTC.

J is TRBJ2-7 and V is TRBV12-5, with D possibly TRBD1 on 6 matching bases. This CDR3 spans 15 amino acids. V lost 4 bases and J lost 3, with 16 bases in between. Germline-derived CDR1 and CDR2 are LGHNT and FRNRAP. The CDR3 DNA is TGTGCTAGTGGTTACGGCGTCCAGGGGATCTACGAGCAGTACTTC. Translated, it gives CASGYGVQGIYEQYF.

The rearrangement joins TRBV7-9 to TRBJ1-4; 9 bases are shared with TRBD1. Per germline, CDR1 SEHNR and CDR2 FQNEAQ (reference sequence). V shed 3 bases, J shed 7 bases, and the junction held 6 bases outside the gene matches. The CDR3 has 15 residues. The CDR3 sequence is CASSLGTGGGEKLFF. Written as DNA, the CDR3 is TGTGCCAGCAGCTTGGGAACAGGGGGCGGTGAAAAACTGTTTTTT.

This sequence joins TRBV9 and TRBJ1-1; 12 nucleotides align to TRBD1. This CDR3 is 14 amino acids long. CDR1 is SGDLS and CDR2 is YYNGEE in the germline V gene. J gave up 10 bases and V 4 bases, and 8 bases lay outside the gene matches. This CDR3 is CASSSGTGGVGAFF. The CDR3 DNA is TGTGCCAGCAGCAGCGGGACAGGGGGCGTGGGAGCTTTCTTT.

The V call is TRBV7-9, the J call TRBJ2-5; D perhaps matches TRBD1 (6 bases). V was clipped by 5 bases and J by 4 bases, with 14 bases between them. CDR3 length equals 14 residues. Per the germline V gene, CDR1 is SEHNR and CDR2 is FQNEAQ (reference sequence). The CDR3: CASSPQGWGETQYF. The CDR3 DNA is TGTGCCAGCAGCCCACAGGGTTGGGGAGAGACCCAGTACTTC. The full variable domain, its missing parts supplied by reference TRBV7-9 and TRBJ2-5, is DTGVSQNPRHKITKRGQNVTFRCDPISEHNRLYWYRQTLGQGPEFLTYFQNEAQLEKSRLLSDRFSAERPKGSFSTLEIQRTEQGDSAMYLCASSPQGWGETQYFGPGTRLLVL.

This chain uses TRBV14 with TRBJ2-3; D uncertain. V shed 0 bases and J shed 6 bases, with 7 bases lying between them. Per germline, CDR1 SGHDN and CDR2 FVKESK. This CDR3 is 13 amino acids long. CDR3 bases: TGTGCCAGCAGCCAAGACAGGATCGATACGCAGTATTTT. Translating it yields CASSQDRIDTQYF.

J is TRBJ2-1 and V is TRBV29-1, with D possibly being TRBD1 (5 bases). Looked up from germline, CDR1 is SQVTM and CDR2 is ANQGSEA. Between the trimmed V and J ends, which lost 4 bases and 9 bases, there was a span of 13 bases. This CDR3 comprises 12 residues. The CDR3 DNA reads TGCAGCGTTGTTCTGGGGCTCGGTGAGCAGTTCTTC. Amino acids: CSVVLGLGEQFF.

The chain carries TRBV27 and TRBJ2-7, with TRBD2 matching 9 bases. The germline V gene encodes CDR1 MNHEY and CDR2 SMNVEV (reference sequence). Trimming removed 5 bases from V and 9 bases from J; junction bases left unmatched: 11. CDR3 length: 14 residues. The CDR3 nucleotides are TGTGCCAGCAGTATCATAGGGACAGCGGGAGGGCAGTACTTC. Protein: CASSIIGTAGGQYF.

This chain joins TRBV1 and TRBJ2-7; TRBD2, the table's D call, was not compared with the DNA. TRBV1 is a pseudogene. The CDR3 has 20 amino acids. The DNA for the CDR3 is TGCACCAGCAGCCAAGGGACCCTTGGGGCGACTAGCGGGAGGATCTACGAGCAGTACTTC. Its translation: CTSSQGTLGATSGRIYEQYF.